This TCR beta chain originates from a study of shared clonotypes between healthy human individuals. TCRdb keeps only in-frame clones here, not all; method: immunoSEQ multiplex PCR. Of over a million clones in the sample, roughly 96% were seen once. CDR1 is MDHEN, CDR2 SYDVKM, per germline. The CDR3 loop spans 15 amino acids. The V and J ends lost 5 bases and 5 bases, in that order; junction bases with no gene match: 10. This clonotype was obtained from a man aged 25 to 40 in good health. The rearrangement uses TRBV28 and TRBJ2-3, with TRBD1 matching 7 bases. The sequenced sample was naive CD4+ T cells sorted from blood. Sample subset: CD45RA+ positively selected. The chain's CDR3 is CASSRTGAGRDTQYF. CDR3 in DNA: TGTGCCAGCAGTCGAACAGGGGCCGGACGAGATACGCAGTATTTT.